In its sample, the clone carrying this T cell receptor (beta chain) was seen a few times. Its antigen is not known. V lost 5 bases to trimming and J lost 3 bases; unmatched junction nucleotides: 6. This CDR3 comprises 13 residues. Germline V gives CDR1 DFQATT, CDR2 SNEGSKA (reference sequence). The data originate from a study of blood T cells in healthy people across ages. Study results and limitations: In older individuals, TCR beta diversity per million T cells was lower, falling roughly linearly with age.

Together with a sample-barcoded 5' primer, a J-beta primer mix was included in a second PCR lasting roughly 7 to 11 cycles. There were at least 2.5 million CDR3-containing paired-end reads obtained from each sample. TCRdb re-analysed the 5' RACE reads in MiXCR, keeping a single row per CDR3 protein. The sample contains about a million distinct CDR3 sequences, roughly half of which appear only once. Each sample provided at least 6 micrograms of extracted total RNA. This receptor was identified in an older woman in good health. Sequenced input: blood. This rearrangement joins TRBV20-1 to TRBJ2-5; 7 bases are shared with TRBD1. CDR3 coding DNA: TGCAGTGCTTTGGGACAGTTCAAAGAGACCCAGTACTTC. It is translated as CSALGQFKETQYF.